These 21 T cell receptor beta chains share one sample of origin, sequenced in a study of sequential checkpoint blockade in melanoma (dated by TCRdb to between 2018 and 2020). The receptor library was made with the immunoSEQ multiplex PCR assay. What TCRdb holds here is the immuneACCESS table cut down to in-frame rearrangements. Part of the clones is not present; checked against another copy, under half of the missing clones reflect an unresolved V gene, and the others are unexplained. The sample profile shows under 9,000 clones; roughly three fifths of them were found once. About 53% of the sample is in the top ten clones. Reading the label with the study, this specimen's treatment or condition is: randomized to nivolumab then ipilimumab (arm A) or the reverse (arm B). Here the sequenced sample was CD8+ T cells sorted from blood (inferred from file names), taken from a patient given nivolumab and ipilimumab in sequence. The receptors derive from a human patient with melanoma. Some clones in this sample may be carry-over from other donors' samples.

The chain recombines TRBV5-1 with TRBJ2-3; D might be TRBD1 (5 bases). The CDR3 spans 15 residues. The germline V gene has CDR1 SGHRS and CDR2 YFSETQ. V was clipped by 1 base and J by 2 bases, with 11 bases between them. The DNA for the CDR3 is TGCGCCAGCAGCTTGACCGGACAAATCACAGATACGCAGTATTTT. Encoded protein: CASSLTGQITDTQYF.

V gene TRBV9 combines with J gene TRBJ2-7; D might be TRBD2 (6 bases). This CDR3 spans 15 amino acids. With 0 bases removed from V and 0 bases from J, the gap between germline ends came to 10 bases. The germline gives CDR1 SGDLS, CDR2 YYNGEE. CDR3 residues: CASSVGSSASYEQYF. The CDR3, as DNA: TGTGCCAGCAGCGTAGGGTCTAGCGCCTCCTACGAGCAGTACTTC.

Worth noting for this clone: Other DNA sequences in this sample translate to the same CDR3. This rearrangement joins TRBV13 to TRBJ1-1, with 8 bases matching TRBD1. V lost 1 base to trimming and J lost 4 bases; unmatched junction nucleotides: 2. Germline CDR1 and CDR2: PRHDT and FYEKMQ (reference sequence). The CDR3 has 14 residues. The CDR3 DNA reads TGTGCCAGCAGCTTAGTGCAGGGGGCCACTGAAGCTTTCTTT. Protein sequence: CASSLVQGATEAFF.

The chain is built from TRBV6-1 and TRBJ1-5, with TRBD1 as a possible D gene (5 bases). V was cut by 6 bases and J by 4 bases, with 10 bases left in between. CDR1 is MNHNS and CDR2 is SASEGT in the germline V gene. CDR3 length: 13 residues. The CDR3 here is CASSRGGNQPQHF. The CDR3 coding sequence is TGTGCCAGCAGCCGCGGGGGGAATCAGCCCCAGCATTTT.

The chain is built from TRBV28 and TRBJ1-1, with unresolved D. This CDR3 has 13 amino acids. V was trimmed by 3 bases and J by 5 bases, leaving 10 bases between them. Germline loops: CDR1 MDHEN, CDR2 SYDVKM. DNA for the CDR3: TGTGCCAGCAGTTTGTCGGAGGAGACTGAAGCTTTCTTT. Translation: CASSLSEETEAFF.

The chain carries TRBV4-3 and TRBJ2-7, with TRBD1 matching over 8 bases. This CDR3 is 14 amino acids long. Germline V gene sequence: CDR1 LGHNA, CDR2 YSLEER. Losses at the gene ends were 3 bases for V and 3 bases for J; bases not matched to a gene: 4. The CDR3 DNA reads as TGCGCCAGCAGCCACAGACAGGGGAACTACGAGCAGTACTTC. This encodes CASSHRQGNYEQYF.

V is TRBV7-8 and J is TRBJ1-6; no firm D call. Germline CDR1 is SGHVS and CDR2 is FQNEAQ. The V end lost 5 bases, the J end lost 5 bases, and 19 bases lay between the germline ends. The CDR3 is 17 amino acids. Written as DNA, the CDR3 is TGTGCCAGCAGCCTGACGCCGCGGCAGACCGATAATTCACCCCTCCACTTT. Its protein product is CASSLTPRQTDNSPLHF.

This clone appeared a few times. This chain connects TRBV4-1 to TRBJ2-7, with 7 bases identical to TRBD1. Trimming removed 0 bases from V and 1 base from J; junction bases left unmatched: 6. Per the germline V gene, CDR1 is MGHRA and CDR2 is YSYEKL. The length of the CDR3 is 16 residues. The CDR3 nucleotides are TGCGCCAGCAGCCAAGAAAGACAGGGATTGTCCTACGAGCAGTACTTC. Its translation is CASSQERQGLSYEQYF.

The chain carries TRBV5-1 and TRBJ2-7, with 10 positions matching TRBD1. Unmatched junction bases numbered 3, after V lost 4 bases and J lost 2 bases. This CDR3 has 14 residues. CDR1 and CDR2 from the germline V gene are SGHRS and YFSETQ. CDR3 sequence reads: CASSQDRGTYEQYF. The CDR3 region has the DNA TGCGCCAGCAGCCAGGACAGGGGGACCTACGAGCAGTACTTC.

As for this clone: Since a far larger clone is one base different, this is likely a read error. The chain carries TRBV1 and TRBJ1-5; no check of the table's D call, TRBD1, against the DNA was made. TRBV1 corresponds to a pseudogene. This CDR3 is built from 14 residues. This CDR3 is CTSSPDRKYQPQHF. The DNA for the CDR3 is TGCACCAGCAGCCCCGACAGGAAATATCAGCCCCAGCATTTT.

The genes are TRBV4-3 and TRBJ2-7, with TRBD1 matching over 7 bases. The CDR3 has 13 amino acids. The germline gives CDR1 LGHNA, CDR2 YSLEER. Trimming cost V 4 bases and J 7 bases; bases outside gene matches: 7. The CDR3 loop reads CASSPRAGGEQYF. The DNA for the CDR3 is TGCGCCAGCAGCCCAAGGGCAGGGGGAGAGCAGTACTTC.

The CDR3 here is CASSSGLAGPYEQYF. DNA of the CDR3: TGTGCCAGCAGCTCGGGACTAGCGGGCCCCTACGAGCAGTACTTC. The chain links TRBV13 to TRBJ2-7, with 12 bases lining up with TRBD2. CDR1 and CDR2 from the germline V gene are PRHDT and FYEKMQ (reference sequence). Trimming cost V 4 bases and J 2 bases; bases outside gene matches: 3. This CDR3 region has 15 residues.

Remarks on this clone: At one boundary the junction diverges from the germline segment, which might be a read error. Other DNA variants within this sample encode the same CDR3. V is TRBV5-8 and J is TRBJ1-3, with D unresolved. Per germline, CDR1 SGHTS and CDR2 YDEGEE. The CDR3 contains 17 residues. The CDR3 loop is CASSQRYGGRTGNTIYF. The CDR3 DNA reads TGCGCCAGCAGCCAACGGTACGGAGGCAGGACTGGAAACACCATATATTTT.

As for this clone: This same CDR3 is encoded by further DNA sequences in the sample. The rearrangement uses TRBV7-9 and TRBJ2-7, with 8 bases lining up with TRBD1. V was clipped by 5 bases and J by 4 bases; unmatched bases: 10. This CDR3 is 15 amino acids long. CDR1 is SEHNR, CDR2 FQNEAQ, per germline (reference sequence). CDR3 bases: TGTGCCAGCAGCCCCCGGACAGGGAGAACTTACGAGCAGTACTTC. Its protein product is CASSPRTGRTYEQYF.

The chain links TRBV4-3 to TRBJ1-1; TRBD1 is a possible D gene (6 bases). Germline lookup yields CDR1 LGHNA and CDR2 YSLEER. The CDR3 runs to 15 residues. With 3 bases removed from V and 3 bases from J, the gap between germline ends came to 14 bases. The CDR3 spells CASSQQGPLDTEAFF. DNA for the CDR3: TGCGCCAGCAGCCAGCAGGGGCCCCTGGACACTGAAGCTTTCTTT.

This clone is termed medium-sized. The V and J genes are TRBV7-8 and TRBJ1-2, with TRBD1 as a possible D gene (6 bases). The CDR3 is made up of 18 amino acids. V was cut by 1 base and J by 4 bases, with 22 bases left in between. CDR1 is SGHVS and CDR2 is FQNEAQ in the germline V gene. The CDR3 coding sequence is TGTGCCAGCAGCTTAGTGGTGAACCCCGGACGCAGGGGCTATGGCTACACCTTC. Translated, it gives CASSLVVNPGRRGYGYTF.

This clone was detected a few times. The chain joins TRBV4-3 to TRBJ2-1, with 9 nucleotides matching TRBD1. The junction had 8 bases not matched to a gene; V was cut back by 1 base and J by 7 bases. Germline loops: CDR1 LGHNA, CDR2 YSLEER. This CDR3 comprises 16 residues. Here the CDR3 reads CASSQAGTGSLNEQFF. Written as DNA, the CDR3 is TGCGCCAGCAGCCAAGCCGGGACAGGGTCCCTTAATGAGCAGTTCTTC.

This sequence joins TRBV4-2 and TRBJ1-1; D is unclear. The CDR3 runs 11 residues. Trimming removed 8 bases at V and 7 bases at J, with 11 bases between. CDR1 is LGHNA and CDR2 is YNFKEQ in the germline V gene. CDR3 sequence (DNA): TGTGCCAGCGGGCGGGGAGATGAAGCTTTCTTT. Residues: CASGRGDEAFF.

This CDR3 is CAISENEVNTEAFF. Written as DNA, the CDR3 is TGTGCCATCAGTGAAAATGAGGTAAACACTGAAGCTTTCTTT. The rearrangement uses TRBV10-3 and TRBJ1-1; D unclear. This CDR3 contains 14 residues. Germline V lookup: CDR1 ENHRY, CDR2 SYGVKD. V was cut by 3 bases and J by 2 bases, with 10 bases left in between.

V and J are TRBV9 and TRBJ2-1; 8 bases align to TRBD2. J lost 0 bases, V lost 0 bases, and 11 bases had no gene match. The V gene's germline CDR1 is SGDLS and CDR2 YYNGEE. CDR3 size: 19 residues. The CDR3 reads CASSVGLISGVSSYNEQFF. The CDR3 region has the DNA TGTGCCAGCAGCGTAGGCCTGATTAGCGGGGTAAGCTCCTACAATGAGCAGTTCTTC. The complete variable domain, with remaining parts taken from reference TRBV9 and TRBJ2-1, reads DSGVTQTPKHLITATGQRVTLRCSPRSGDLSVYWYQQSLDQGLQFLIQYYNGEERAKGNILERFSAQQFPDLHSELNLSSLELGDSALYFCASSVGLISGVSSYNEQFFGPGTRLTVL.

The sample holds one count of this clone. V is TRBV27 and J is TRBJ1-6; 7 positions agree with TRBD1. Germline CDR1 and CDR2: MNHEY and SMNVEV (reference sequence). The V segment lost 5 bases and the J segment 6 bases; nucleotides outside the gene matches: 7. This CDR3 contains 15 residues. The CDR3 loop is CASSRGQMGNSPLHF. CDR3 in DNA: TGTGCCAGCAGTAGGGGACAGATGGGTAATTCACCCCTCCACTTT.